Listed below are T cell receptor beta chains from one sample, sequenced in a study of shared clonotypes between healthy human individuals. This table comes from immunoSEQ multiplex PCR, and its TCRdb copy is limited to in-frame clones, with some not included. The sample contains under 650,000 clones, about 95% of which appear only once. The specimen sequenced was naive CD4+ T cells sorted from blood. The receptors stem from a woman in her 30s in good health. CDR3s include the opening cysteine and the closing phenylalanine or tryptophan. Each record gives: J gene, CDR3 length, D gene, V gene, CDR3 protein. A D gene is named only where the DNA matches it firmly.

j_gene: TRBJ2-3; len: 16; d_gene: NA; v_gene: TRBV2; CDR3aa: CASSEIGVGETDTQYF
j_gene: TRBJ1-1; len: 11; d_gene: TRBD1; v_gene: TRBV27; CDR3aa: CASSSDRGAFF
j_gene: TRBJ1-1; len: 13; d_gene: NA; v_gene: TRBV29-1; CDR3aa: CSVEATMRPVAFF
j_gene: TRBJ2-7; len: 16; d_gene: TRBD2; v_gene: TRBV5-4; CDR3aa: CASSHWGLAGGYEQYF
j_gene: TRBJ2-1; len: 15; d_gene: NA; v_gene: TRBV7-3; CDR3aa: CASSLTAGRYNEQFF
j_gene: TRBJ2-3; len: 15; d_gene: NA; v_gene: TRBV11-2; CDR3aa: CASSLDRVETDTQYF
j_gene: TRBJ1-2; len: 15; d_gene: NA; v_gene: TRBV5-4; CDR3aa: CASSSFGGANYGYTF
j_gene: TRBJ2-3; len: 15; d_gene: NA; v_gene: TRBV5-4; CDR3aa: CASSLQTDSTDTQYF
j_gene: TRBJ2-2; len: 16; d_gene: NA; v_gene: TRBV28; CDR3aa: CASSLKAELNTGELFF
j_gene: TRBJ2-5; len: 12; d_gene: NA; v_gene: TRBV19; CDR3aa: CASSLAEETQYF
j_gene: TRBJ2-2; len: 14; d_gene: NA; v_gene: TRBV27; CDR3aa: CASSFGLAEGELFF
j_gene: TRBJ1-5; len: 14; d_gene: TRBD1; v_gene: TRBV30; CDR3aa: CAFRDRGRNQPQHF
j_gene: TRBJ2-7; len: 17; d_gene: TRBD2; v_gene: TRBV9; CDR3aa: CASSLERLADFPYEQYF
j_gene: TRBJ1-3; len: 15; d_gene: NA; v_gene: TRBV28; CDR3aa: CASSRGRGSGNTIYF
j_gene: TRBJ2-7; len: 14; d_gene: NA; v_gene: TRBV2; CDR3aa: CASSEAQGVNEQYF
j_gene: TRBJ2-5; len: 15; d_gene: TRBD1; v_gene: TRBV5-4; CDR3aa: CASSSGTGGGETQYF
j_gene: TRBJ2-3; len: 16; d_gene: TRBD2; v_gene: TRBV5-4; CDR3aa: CASSLEWDYRTDTQYF
j_gene: TRBJ2-7; len: 16; d_gene: TRBD2; v_gene: TRBV28; CDR3aa: CASSLLLAGADYEQYF
j_gene: TRBJ1-5; len: 13; d_gene: NA; v_gene: TRBV6-5; CDR3aa: CASSYLSGQPQHF
j_gene: TRBJ1-1; len: 14; d_gene: NA; v_gene: TRBV7-9; CDR3aa: CASSLVRANTEAFF
j_gene: TRBJ2-1; len: 15; d_gene: TRBD2; v_gene: TRBV2; CDR3aa: CASTREGGGGNEQFF
j_gene: TRBJ1-2; len: 14; d_gene: NA; v_gene: TRBV28; CDR3aa: CASSLFLTGDGYTF
j_gene: TRBJ2-4; len: 13; d_gene: NA; v_gene: TRBV7-9; CDR3aa: CASSLGGQFIQYF
j_gene: TRBJ2-7; len: 15; d_gene: NA; v_gene: TRBV11-2; CDR3aa: CASSLAGASSYEQYF
j_gene: TRBJ2-1; len: 16; d_gene: TRBD2; v_gene: TRBV19; CDR3aa: CASSSPGGAIYNEQFF